The sequence of this T cell receptor beta chain was determined in a study of blood T cell repertoires in COVID-19. Study context: T cells, B-cell-depleted T cells, or PBMCs supplied cDNA or gDNA.

Trimming took off 6 bases at V and 0 bases at J, with 14 bases between the two ends. The CDR3 runs to 15 residues. CDR1 and CDR2 (germline): MNHEY, SVGAGI. TCRdb's copy holds only in-frame clones and misses some; the assay was immunoSEQ multiplex PCR. Among hundreds of thousands of clones listed, about 89% were seen once. The sample was peripheral blood. The V gene is TRBV6-5, the J gene TRBJ2-5; possibly TRBD1 for D (5 bases). The receptor's source is a woman aged 45 to 65 with COVID-19, enrolled during active disease. CDR3 amino acids: CASRPRWGNQETQYF. DNA for the CDR3: TGTGCCAGCAGACCCAGGTGGGGCAACCAAGAGACCCAGTACTTC.